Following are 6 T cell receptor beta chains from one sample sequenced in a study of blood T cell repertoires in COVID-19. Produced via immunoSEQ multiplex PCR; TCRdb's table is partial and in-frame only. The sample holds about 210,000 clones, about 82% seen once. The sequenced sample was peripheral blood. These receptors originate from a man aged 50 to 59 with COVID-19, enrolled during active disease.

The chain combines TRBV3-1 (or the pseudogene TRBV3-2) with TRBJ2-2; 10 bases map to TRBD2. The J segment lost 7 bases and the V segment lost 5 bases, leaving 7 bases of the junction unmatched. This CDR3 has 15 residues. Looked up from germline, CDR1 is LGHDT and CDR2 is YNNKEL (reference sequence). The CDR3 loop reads CASSSERGGRGELFF. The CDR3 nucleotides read TGTGCCAGCAGCTCGGAGCGGGGGGGCCGCGGGGAGCTGTTTTTT.

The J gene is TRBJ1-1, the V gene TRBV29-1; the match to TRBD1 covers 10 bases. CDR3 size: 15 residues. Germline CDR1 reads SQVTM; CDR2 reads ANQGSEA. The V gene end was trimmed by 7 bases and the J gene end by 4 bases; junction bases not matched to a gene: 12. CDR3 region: CSAGTAGTGVTEAFF. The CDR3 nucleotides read TGCAGCGCTGGAACCGCCGGGACAGGGGTCACTGAAGCTTTCTTT. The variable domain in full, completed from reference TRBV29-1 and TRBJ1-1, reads SAVISQKPSRDICQRGTSLTIQCQVDSQVTMMFWYRQQPGQSLTLIATANQGSEATYESGFVIDKFPISRPNLTFSTLTVSNMSPEDSSIYLCSAGTAGTGVTEAFFGQGTRLTVV.

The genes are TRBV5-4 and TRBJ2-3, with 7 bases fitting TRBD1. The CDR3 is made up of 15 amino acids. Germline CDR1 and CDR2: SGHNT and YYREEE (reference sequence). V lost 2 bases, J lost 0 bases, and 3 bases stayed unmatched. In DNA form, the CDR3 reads TGTGCCAGCAGCTTACAGGGGTTTAGCACAGATACGCAGTATTTT. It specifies CASSLQGFSTDTQYF.

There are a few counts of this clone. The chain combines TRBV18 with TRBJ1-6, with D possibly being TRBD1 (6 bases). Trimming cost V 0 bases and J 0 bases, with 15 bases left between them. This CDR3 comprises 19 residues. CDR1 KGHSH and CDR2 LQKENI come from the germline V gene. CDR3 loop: CASSPPAGEGNSYNSPLHF. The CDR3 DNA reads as TGTGCCAGCTCACCACCAGCAGGGGAGGGCAACTCCTATAATTCACCCCTCCACTTT. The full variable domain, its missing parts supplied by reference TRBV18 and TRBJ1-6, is NAGVMQNPRHLVRRRGQEARLRCSPMKGHSHVYWYRQLPEEGLKFMVYLQKENIIDESGMPKERFSAEFPKEGPSILRIQQVVRGDSAAYFCASSPPAGEGNSYNSPLHFGNGTRLTVT.

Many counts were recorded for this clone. CDR3: CASSPRDSPNTEAFF. CDR3 nucleotides: TGCGCCAGCAGCCCTCGGGACAGCCCGAACACTGAAGCTTTCTTT. V is TRBV4-1 and J is TRBJ1-1, with 7 nucleotides matching TRBD1. With 4 bases clipped from V and 1 base from J, the junction kept 6 bases outside the gene matches. The V gene's germline CDR1 is MGHRA and CDR2 YSYEKL. CDR3 length: 15 amino acids.

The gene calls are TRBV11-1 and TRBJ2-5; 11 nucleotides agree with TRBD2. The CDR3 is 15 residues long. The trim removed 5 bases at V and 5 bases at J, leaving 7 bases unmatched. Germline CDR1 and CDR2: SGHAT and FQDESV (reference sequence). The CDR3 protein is CASSVRLAGWETQYF. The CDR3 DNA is TGTGCCAGCAGCGTTCGACTAGCGGGGTGGGAGACCCAGTACTTC.